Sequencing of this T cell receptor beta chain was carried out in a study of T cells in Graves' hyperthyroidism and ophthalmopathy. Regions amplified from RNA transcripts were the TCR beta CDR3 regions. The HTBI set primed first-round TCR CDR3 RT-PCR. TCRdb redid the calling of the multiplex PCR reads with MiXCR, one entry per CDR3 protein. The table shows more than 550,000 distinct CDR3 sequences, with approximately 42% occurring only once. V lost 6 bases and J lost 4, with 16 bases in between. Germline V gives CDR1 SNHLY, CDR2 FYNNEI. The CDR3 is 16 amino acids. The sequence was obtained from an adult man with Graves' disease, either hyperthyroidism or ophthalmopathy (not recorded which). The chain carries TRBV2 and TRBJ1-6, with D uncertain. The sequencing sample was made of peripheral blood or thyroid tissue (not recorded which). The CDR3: CASSLGRNSYNSPLHF. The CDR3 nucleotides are TGTGCCAGCAGCCTCGGACGGAACTCGTATAATTCACCCCTCCACTTT.